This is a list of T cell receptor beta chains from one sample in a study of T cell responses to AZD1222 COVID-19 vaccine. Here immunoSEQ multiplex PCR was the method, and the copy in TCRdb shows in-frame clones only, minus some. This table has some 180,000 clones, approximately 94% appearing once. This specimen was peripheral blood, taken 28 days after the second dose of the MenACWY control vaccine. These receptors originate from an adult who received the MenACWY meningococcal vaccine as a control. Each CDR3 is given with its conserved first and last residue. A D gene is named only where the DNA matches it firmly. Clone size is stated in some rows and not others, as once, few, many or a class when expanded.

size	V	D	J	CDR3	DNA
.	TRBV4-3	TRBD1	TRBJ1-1	CASSQDPDRGTFF	TGCGCCAGCAGCCAAGACCCGGACAGGGGTACTTTCTTT
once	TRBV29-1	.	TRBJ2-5	CSVEDGTQETQYF	TGCAGCGTTGAAGACGGGACGCAAGAGACCCAGTACTTC
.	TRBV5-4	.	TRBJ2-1	CASSFGTGTFGEQFF	TGTGCCAGCAGCTTTGGTACCGGGACTTTCGGTGAGCAGTTCTTC
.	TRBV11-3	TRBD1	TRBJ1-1	CASSTGQGAITEAFF	TGTGCCAGCAGCACAGGACAGGGGGCGATTACTGAAGCTTTCTTT
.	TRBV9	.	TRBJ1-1	CASSVGWITEAFF	TGTGCCAGCAGCGTCGGATGGATCACTGAAGCTTTCTTT
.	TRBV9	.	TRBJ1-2	CASSGGGNYGYTF	TGTGCCAGCAGCGGAGGGGGTAACTATGGCTACACCTTC
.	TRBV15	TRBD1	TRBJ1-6	CAIGTGRIRNSPLHF	TGTGCCATAGGGACAGGGAGGATAAGAAATTCACCCCTCCACTTT
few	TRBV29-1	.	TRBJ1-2	CSAEAGQGIYYGYTF	TGCAGCGCCGAGGCGGGTCAGGGTATTTACTATGGCTACACCTTC
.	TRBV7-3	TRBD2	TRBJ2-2	CASSPGVRGLHTGELFF	TGTGCCAGCAGCCCGGGTGTTCGGGGACTACACACCGGGGAGCTGTTTTTT
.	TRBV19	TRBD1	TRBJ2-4	CASSSGRVTGMWWAKNIQYF	TGTGCCAGTTCCTCCGGCCGGGTGACAGGGATGTGGTGGGCCAAAAACATTCAGTACTTC
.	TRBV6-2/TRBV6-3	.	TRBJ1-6	CASSYVNNFNSPLHF	TGTGCCAGCAGTTACGTCAACAACTTTAATTCACCCCTCCACTTT
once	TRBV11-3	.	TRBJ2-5	CASGKGGNQETQYF	TGTGCCAGCGGGAAGGGGGGGAATCAAGAGACCCAGTACTTC
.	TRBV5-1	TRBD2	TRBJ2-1	CASSLGLAIVGSEQFF	TGCGCCAGCAGCTTGGGACTAGCGATTGTTGGTAGTGAGCAGTTCTTC
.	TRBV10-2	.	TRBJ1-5	CASGPNLRQLTQHF	TGCGCCAGCGGGCCCAACCTAAGACAGTTGACCCAGCATTTT
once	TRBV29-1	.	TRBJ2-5	CSIRERGETQYF	TGCAGCATCCGGGAGAGGGGAGAGACCCAGTACTTC
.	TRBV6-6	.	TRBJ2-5	CASSYVSQGGETQYF	TGTGCCAGCAGTTACGTAAGCCAGGGCGGCGAGACCCAGTACTTC
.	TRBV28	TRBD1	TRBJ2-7	CASSVTGASSYEQYF	TGTGCCAGCAGCGTAACAGGGGCCAGCTCCTACGAGCAGTACTTC
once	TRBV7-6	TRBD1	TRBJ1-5	CASSAITGANQPQHF	TGTGCCAGCAGCGCGATAACAGGGGCGAATCAGCCCCAGCATTTT
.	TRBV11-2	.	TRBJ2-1	CASRGGHEQFF	TGTGCCAGCAGGGGGGGCCATGAGCAGTTCTTC
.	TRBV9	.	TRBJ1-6	CASSVVGTGNSPLHF	TGTGCCAGCAGCGTAGTAGGAACGGGGAATTCACCCCTCCACTTT